These T cell receptor beta chains were read from a single sample in a study of blood T cell repertoires in COVID-19. Using immunoSEQ multiplex PCR, the repertoire was profiled, and TCRdb retains in-frame clones only, with some absent. This table has around 160,000 clones, just over 85% appearing once. The sequenced sample was peripheral blood. The receptor set was obtained from a man aged 60 to 69 with acute or convalescent COVID-19. The CDR3 runs from the conserved cysteine through the conserved F or W. Fields, in order: V gene, J gene, clone size, D gene, CDR3 DNA, CDR3 protein. The D gene is left open where the match is weak. Some rows mark clone size as missing; the rest say once, few, many or name a class of expanded clone.

>TRBV28|TRBJ1-2|NA|NA
TGTGCCAGCAGTTTACGAAACACGGGTGGGGGCTACACCTTC
CASSLRNTGGGYTF
>TRBV3-1/TRBV3-2|TRBJ2-1|NA|TRBD2
TGTGCCAGCAGCCAAGATGGGGGGGTTACCCAGTTCTTC
CASSQDGGVTQFF
>TRBV4-1|TRBJ1-5|NA|NA
TGCGCCAGCAGCCCAGGTGGTGCAGGGGCGAATCAGCCCCAGCATTTT
CASSPGGAGANQPQHF
>TRBV27|TRBJ2-1|NA|NA
TGTGCCAGCAGTTCCGAGCGGGCGAGCTCCTACAATGAGCAGTTCTTC
CASSSERASSYNEQFF
>TRBV3-1/TRBV3-2|TRBJ2-1|few|NA
TGTGCCAGCAGTCCCAGTCGGGGGACTTACTACAATGAGCAGTTCTTC
CASSPSRGTYYNEQFF
>TRBV5-1|TRBJ2-7|NA|NA
TGCGCCAGCAGCTTCGGGAACGAGCAGTACTTC
CASSFGNEQYF
>TRBV6-5|TRBJ2-5|NA|TRBD2
TGTGCCAGCAGTTCCGGGACTAGGGCGTTGGAGACCCAGTACTTC
CASSSGTRALETQYF
>TRBV6-1|TRBJ1-5|NA|TRBD1
TGTGCCAGCAGTGAAGCGCTCGGACAGGGGGCCAGTCAGCCCCAGCATTTT
CASSEALGQGASQPQHF
>TRBV16|TRBJ2-1|NA|TRBD1
TGTGCCAGCAGCCCGACCCGGGACAGCGAGCAGTTCTTC
CASSPTRDSEQFF
>TRBV28|TRBJ2-3|NA|NA
TGTGCCAGCAGCTCCCCCTCAGCGGGAGATACGCAGTATTTT
CASSSPSAGDTQYF
>TRBV11-1|TRBJ1-2|NA|NA
TGTGCCAGCAGCTTTTCCGGAACAGTGCATGGCTACACCTTC
CASSFSGTVHGYTF
>TRBV19|TRBJ1-2|NA|NA
TGTGCCAGTAGTATACCCCGGGACGAAGGGGGAGGCTACACCTTC
CASSIPRDEGGGYTF
>TRBV5-5|TRBJ2-3|NA|NA
TGTGCCAGCACCACCATGGTAGGAGGGCCAGATACGCAGTATTTT
CASTTMVGGPDTQYF
>TRBV20-1|TRBJ2-7|NA|TRBD2
TGCAGTGCGAGTCCAGCGGGAATTTTCCACGAGCAGTACTTC
CSASPAGIFHEQYF
>TRBV10-3|TRBJ1-1|once|TRBD1
TGTGCCATCAGCGACAGGGGGAACACTGAAGCTTTCTTT
CAISDRGNTEAFF
>TRBV7-7|TRBJ2-1|NA|NA
TGTGCCAGCAGCCCGGGAAGCGCCTCCTACAATGAGCAGTTCTTC
CASSPGSASYNEQFF
>TRBV11-2|TRBJ1-5|NA|NA
TGTGCCAGCAGCTTAGATGGAGGGGATCAGCCCCAGCATTTT
CASSLDGGDQPQHF
>TRBV2|TRBJ2-5|NA|NA
TGTGCCAGCTCCTCTGGCGGCCAAGAGACCCAGTACTTC
CASSSGGQETQYF
>TRBV4-1|TRBJ1-1|NA|NA
TGCGCCAGCAGTCGACAGGCGGTGAACACTGAAGCTTTCTTT
CASSRQAVNTEAFF
>TRBV7-9|TRBJ2-7|once|NA
TGTGCCAGCAGCCTCCAGGGTACCTCCTACGAGCAGTACTTC
CASSLQGTSYEQYF
>TRBV2|TRBJ1-1|NA|NA
TGTGCCAGCGCCTTAGTTGAACGCACTGAAGCTTTCTTT
CASALVERTEAFF
>TRBV11-2|TRBJ1-6|NA|NA
TGTGCCAGCAGCCACGGGGTCGGGCCGTCGCCTTCACCCCTCCACTTT
CASSHGVGPSPSPLHF
>TRBV3-1/TRBV3-2|TRBJ1-1|NA|NA
TGTGCCAGCAGCCAATCCGGGACATCGCCTTTCTTT
CASSQSGTSPFF
>TRBV13|TRBJ2-5|NA|TRBD1
TGTGCCAGCAGCTCAACCCCGGGACAGGGTATTACTTTGCACCAAGAGACCCAGTACTTC
CASSSTPGQGITLHQETQYF
>TRBV27|TRBJ1-5|NA|NA
TGTGCCAGCAGTTTAAGAAGGCAGGGCGGTCAGCCCCAGCATTTT
CASSLRRQGGQPQHF
>TRBV5-1|TRBJ2-5|few|NA
TGCGCCAGCAGCTTGGCCGAGGGATCCCGGGAGACCCAGTACTTC
CASSLAEGSRETQYF
>TRBV28|TRBJ2-2|NA|TRBD2
TGTGCCAGCAGTCCCCTTGGAGCGGGAGGGTCCGGGGAGCTGTTTTTT
CASSPLGAGGSGELFF
>TRBV7-8|TRBJ2-6|NA|NA
TGTGCCAGCAGCCCCCGGGGAGGAGCCCCCTTGGGAGTTGGGGCCAACGTCCTGACTTTC
CASSPRGGAPLGVGANVLTF
>TRBV2|TRBJ2-2|few|NA
TGTGCCAGCAGTGAAGATGGCGGAGGGGTGATTTTT
CASSEDGGGVIF
>TRBV7-8|TRBJ1-1|NA|NA
TGTGCCAGCAGCTTTGATGGGAGAACTGAAGCTTTCTTT
CASSFDGRTEAFF
>TRBV5-4|TRBJ1-3|NA|NA
TGTGCCAGCAGCTTGGACAGGACGCATGGAAACACCATATATTTT
CASSLDRTHGNTIYF
>TRBV27|TRBJ2-1|NA|TRBD2
TGTGCCAGCAGGGGGGGGGTAAGGGGAAATGAGCAGTTCTTC
CASRGGVRGNEQFF
>TRBV27|TRBJ1-4|NA|NA
TGTGCCAGCAGTTTATCCAGGGGAAAGAGTGAAAAACTGTTTTTT
CASSLSRGKSEKLFF
>TRBV3-1/TRBV3-2|TRBJ2-5|NA|NA
TGTGCCAGCAGCCAAGATCGGTGGGAGACCCAGTACTTC
CASSQDRWETQYF
>TRBV27|TRBJ2-3|once|TRBD2
TGTGCCAACCCCCCTAGCGGGGGGACAGATACGCAGTATTTT
CANPPSGGTDTQYF